A selection of T cell receptor beta chains follows, all from one sample in a study of blood T cell repertoires in COVID-19. Clones were read by immunoSEQ multiplex PCR, and TCRdb kept only the in-frame ones, dropping some. The sample shows approximately 46,000 clones, approximately 82% of them seen only once. Source material: peripheral blood. The receptor set was obtained from a human donor in a cohort sampled during active COVID-19. Both conserved end residues are part of each CDR3. Fields, in order: clone size, D gene, J gene, V gene, CDR3 DNA, CDR3 protein. D genes are given only for firm matches. The size entry is marked missing in some rows and otherwise reads once, few, many or a size class.

>.|TRBD1|TRBJ1-6|TRBV7-2
TGTGCCAGCAGCTTAACAGGGGAACACTCCTATAATTCACCCCTCCACTTT
CASSLTGEHSYNSPLHF
>.|.|TRBJ1-2|TRBV29-1
TGCAGCGTTGAAGCGCCAGCGTCGTCTAACTATGGCTACACCTTC
CSVEAPASSNYGYTF
>.|TRBD1|TRBJ1-2|TRBV19
TGTGCCAGTAGTCTTTCCGGGACAGGGGCGAGGGGCTACACCTTC
CASSLSGTGARGYTF
>once|.|TRBJ2-2|TRBV28
TGTGCCAGCAGTACTCCCACCGGGGAGCTGTTTTTT
CASSTPTGELFF
>.|.|TRBJ1-1|TRBV7-9
TGTGCCAGCAGCCCAGGGACTTACTCGGCCGTGGCTGAAGCTTTCTTT
CASSPGTYSAVAEAFF
>few|.|TRBJ1-2|TRBV19
TGTGCCAGTAGTATAAATTCGATGTCGGGGGGAAGTATCTATGGCTACACCTTC
CASSINSMSGGSIYGYTF
>.|.|TRBJ2-6|TRBV12-3/TRBV12-4
TGTGCCAGCTCGGGCTCTGGGGCCAACGTCCTGACTTTC
CASSGSGANVLTF
>.|.|TRBJ2-7|TRBV6-5
TGTGCCAGCAGTTACTCGATAGGCCCGACTAAAGAGCAGTACTTC
CASSYSIGPTKEQYF
>few|TRBD1|TRBJ2-7|TRBV5-1
TGCGCCAGCAGCTTGCTGGGGACAGGGAGCTCCTACGAGCAGTACTTC
CASSLLGTGSSYEQYF
>.|.|TRBJ1-1|TRBV7-9
TGTGCCAGCAGCTTACAGGGTGGAGCTGAAGCTTTCTTT
CASSLQGGAEAFF
>few|.|TRBJ1-1|TRBV19
TGTGCCAGTAGTGGGGGACTTGAAGCTTTCTTT
CASSGGLEAFF
>.|TRBD1|TRBJ1-3|TRBV4-1
TGCGCCAGCAGCCGACAGGGGACGGATGGAAACACCATATATTTT
CASSRQGTDGNTIYF
>.|TRBD2|TRBJ2-7|TRBV3-1/TRBV3-2
TGTGCCAGCAGCCAAGATGGGGCGGGGGGAACCTACGAGCAGTACTTC
CASSQDGAGGTYEQYF
>.|TRBD1|TRBJ1-1|TRBV19
TGTGCCAGTTCGTTGGGAAGGACAGGGTGGTCGGCTTTCTTT
CASSLGRTGWSAFF
>once|TRBD1|TRBJ1-1|TRBV7-2
TGTGCCAGCAGCTCAGCCAACAGGGGGTTGAACACTGAAGCTTTCTTT
CASSSANRGLNTEAFF
>.|.|TRBJ1-2|TRBV4-3
TGCGCCAGCAGCCAAGATCGGGCGGGATCGACCGCGGGAGGCTACACCTTC
CASSQDRAGSTAGGYTF
>.|TRBD2|TRBJ2-7|TRBV19
TGTGCCAGTAGTAAAGGGACTAGCGGGGGGGGCGAGCAGTACTTC
CASSKGTSGGGEQYF
>.|.|TRBJ1-2|TRBV23-1
TGCGCCAGCAGTCAATCCGCCAGGGCGGTCGCAAGCTACACCTTC
CASSQSARAVASYTF
>once|TRBD1|TRBJ1-5|TRBV2
TGTGCCAGCAGCGGGGACAGGGCCGGCAATCAGCCCCAGCATTTT
CASSGDRAGNQPQHF
>.|.|TRBJ2-7|TRBV7-9
TGTGCCAGCAGCGCCACAGCCTACGAGCAGTACTTC
CASSATAYEQYF
>.|TRBD1|TRBJ2-7|TRBV19
TGTGCCAGTAGTATGTGGGACAGCACCCCTGGGGAGCAGTACTTC
CASSMWDSTPGEQYF
>few|.|TRBJ2-1|TRBV5-1
TGCGCCAGCAGCTCAAACCTTATCGGTGGTGAGCAGTTCTTC
CASSSNLIGGEQFF
>.|.|TRBJ1-1|TRBV7-2
TGTGCCAGCAGCCAGGAGGGCGATATGAACACTGAAGCTTTCTTT
CASSQEGDMNTEAFF
>.|TRBD1|TRBJ2-3|TRBV6-2/TRBV6-3
TGTGCCAGCAGTTACGCCTCGGGACAGGGGTTCGGCACAGATACGCAGTATTTT
CASSYASGQGFGTDTQYF
>.|.|TRBJ1-4|TRBV2
TGTGCCAGCAGTGAGCAGGGGAATAATGAAAAACTGTTTTTT
CASSEQGNNEKLFF
>.|.|TRBJ1-1|TRBV6-2/TRBV6-3
TGTGCCAGCAGTTACTCGGGCAGGGGCGACACTGAAGCTTTCTTT
CASSYSGRGDTEAFF
>.|.|TRBJ1-1|TRBV6-2/TRBV6-3
TGTGCCAGCAGTCATAATACAGTGAACACTGAAGCTTTCTTT
CASSHNTVNTEAFF
>.|.|TRBJ1-2|TRBV9
TGTGCCAGCAGCGGTATCATAAACAGGGACGGATATGGCTACACCTTC
CASSGIINRDGYGYTF
>.|TRBD1|TRBJ2-7|TRBV11-3
TGTGCCAGCAGCCTAGTACCGGGACAGGGGTTGTCCGAGCAGTACTTC
CASSLVPGQGLSEQYF